This T cell receptor beta chain was recovered during a study of T cell repertoires in cytomegalovirus infection. This clonotype appeared a few times. V was trimmed by 1 base and J by 3 bases, leaving 9 bases between them. The germline CDR1 and CDR2 sequences are LGHNA and YSLEER. The CDR3 runs 14 residues. TCRdb called the reads again in MiXCR, with one record for every CDR3 protein. This table has roughly 300,000 distinct CDR3 sequences, around a tenth appearing once. The chain links TRBV4-3 to TRBJ1-1; D gene ambiguous. Sequencing input: PBMCs. The source of this sequence is a human donor in good health (CMV status not recorded). Some clones in this sample may be carry-over from other donors' samples. CDR3 in amino acids: CASSQGRGYTEAFF. The DNA of the CDR3 is TGCGCCAGCAGCCAAGGTCGAGGGTACACTGAAGCTTTCTTT.